These 27 T cell receptor beta chains came from one sample sequenced in a study of blood T cell repertoires in COVID-19. Generated by immunoSEQ multiplex PCR, the TCRdb table keeps only in-frame clones and is missing some. Of a few hundred thousand clones in the sample, about 89% were seen once. Sequenced material: PBMCs or T cells enriched from blood (not recorded which). The receptors derive from a man aged 40-55 years who had recovered from COVID-19.

The chain combines TRBV7-2 with TRBJ2-5; perhaps TRBD2 as D (6 bases). This CDR3 is built from 17 residues. Trimming shortened V by 6 bases and J by 5 bases, and 25 bases separated the two germline ends. Germline assignment: CDR1 SGHTA and CDR2 FQGNSA. CDR3 in DNA: TGTGCCAGCAGTCTACACCCACCCCTAGCGTCGGGCGAGACCCAGTACTTC. Translation gives CASSLHPPLASGETQYF.

The chain links TRBV7-2 to TRBJ1-5, with a tentative D call TRBD1 (6 bases). Trimming pared 5 bases from V and 7 bases from J, leaving 15 bases between. Germline V gene sequence: CDR1 SGHTA, CDR2 FQGNSA. The CDR3 covers 14 residues. CDR3 protein: CASSRGGAGQPQHF. CDR3 bases: TGTGCCAGCAGCAGGGGGGGCGCCGGGCAGCCCCAGCATTTT.

The chain uses TRBV19 and TRBJ2-3; D not certain. In germline, CDR1 is LNHDA, CDR2 SQIVND (reference sequence). Trimming removed 0 bases from V and 0 bases from J, with 16 bases in between. The CDR3 totals 18 residues. CDR3 nucleotides: TGTGCCAGTAGTATAGATCCGTGGCAGAGGAGTAGCACAGATACGCAGTATTTT. Translated: CASSIDPWQRSSTDTQYF. The full variable domain, completed using reference TRBV19 and TRBJ2-3, is DGGITQSPKYLFRKEGQNVTLSCEQNLNHDAMYWYRQDPGQGLRLIYYSQIVNDFQKGDIAEGYSVSREKKESFPLTVTSAQKNPTAFYLCASSIDPWQRSSTDTQYFGPGTRLTVL.

V usage is TRBV10-1 and J usage is TRBJ2-1; the D is unclear. Trimming shortened V by 2 bases and J by 6 bases, and 8 bases separated the two germline ends. There are 13 residues in the CDR3. Germline V gene lookup returns CDR1 WNHNN and CDR2 SYGVQD (reference sequence). The CDR3 loop reads CASSEVVANEQFF. CDR3 DNA: TGCGCCAGCAGTGAGGTAGTAGCCAATGAGCAGTTCTTC.

The chain recombines TRBV11-2 with TRBJ2-1, with TRBD2 identical over 8 bases. The ends lost 5 bases at V and 15 bases at J; junction bases unmatched: 9. In germline, CDR1 is SGHAT, CDR2 FQNNGV. This CDR3 spans 12 amino acids. The CDR3: CASSTGTRRGFF. CDR3 DNA sequence: TGTGCCAGCAGCACAGGGACTAGGCGGGGGTTCTTC.

CDR3 sequence (DNA): TGTGCCAGCAGTACATACAGGGGCGACTATGGCTACACCTTC. It yields the protein CASSTYRGDYGYTF. This chain uses TRBV6-2 or TRBV6-3 with TRBJ1-2, with TRBD1 matching over 7 bases. Losses at the gene ends were 5 bases for V and 3 bases for J; bases not matched to a gene: 6. The germline V gene encodes CDR1 MNHEY and CDR2 SVGEGT. The CDR3 has 14 residues.

The chain uses TRBV6-5 and TRBJ1-4; D gene ambiguous. This CDR3 comprises 16 residues. V was cut by 0 bases and J by 0 bases, with 8 bases left in between. The germline CDR1 and CDR2 sequences are MNHEY and SVGAGI. The CDR3 loop reads CASSYSLAATNEKLFF. The DNA for the CDR3 is TGTGCCAGCAGTTACTCGTTGGCCGCAACTAATGAAAAACTGTTTTTT.

The gene calls are TRBV12-5 and TRBJ2-2, with D possibly matching TRBD2 (6 bases). Looked up from germline, CDR1 is LGHNT and CDR2 is FRNRAP. The CDR3 is 13 residues long. Trimming took 3 bases from V and 5 from J, leaving 7 bases between them. The CDR3 region has the DNA TGTGCTAGTGGTTTTGGGGGGACCGGGGAGCTGTTTTTT. It translates to CASGFGGTGELFF. Drawing the rest from reference TRBV12-5 and TRBJ2-2, the complete variable domain is DARVTQTPRHKVTEMGQEVTMRCQPILGHNTVFWYRQTMMQGLELLAYFRNRAPLDDSGMPKDRFSAEMPDATLATLKIQPSEPRDSAVYFCASGFGGTGELFFGEGSRLTVL.

The J gene is TRBJ1-2, the V gene TRBV7-3, with 7 positions matching TRBD1. Germline trimming cut 6 bases from V and 2 bases from J; bases unmatched to any gene: 9. The CDR3 consists of 15 residues. Per the germline V gene, CDR1 is SGHTA and CDR2 is FQGTGA. The CDR3 nucleotides are TGTGCCAGCAGTCTCGCCCCGACAGGGAACTATGGCTACACCTTC. Residues: CASSLAPTGNYGYTF.

V usage is TRBV6-5 and J usage is TRBJ1-1; D not resolved. This CDR3 spans 16 amino acids. Trimming stripped 4 bases from V and 2 bases from J, with 17 bases between. Germline assignment: CDR1 MNHEY and CDR2 SVGAGI. The CDR3 nucleotides are TGTGCCAGCAGTTCCGCGAGGAGGGCCAGAAACACTGAAGCTTTCTTT. Translation gives CASSSARRARNTEAFF.

J is TRBJ1-5 and V is TRBV9; maybe TRBD1 (6 bases). The V gene's germline CDR1 is SGDLS and CDR2 YYNGEE. The CDR3 extends over 15 amino acids. V lost 0 bases and J lost 5, with 12 bases in between. The CDR3 reads CASSVDGQPYQPQHF. The DNA of the CDR3 is TGTGCCAGCAGCGTAGACGGACAGCCCTATCAGCCCCAGCATTTT.

CDR3 nucleotides: TGTGCCAGCAGTGTACGGGTCCGCGGGGGGGCCCCCTACGAGCAGTACTTC. It is translated as CASSVRVRGGAPYEQYF. The chain joins TRBV6-1 to TRBJ2-7; 9 bases are a match to TRBD2. The J segment lost 2 bases and the V segment lost 4 bases, leaving 12 bases of the junction unmatched. The CDR3 runs 17 residues. CDR1 is MNHNS, CDR2 SASEGT, per germline.

This CDR3 is CASTAGDRGLSNEKLFF. The DNA for the CDR3 is TGCGCCAGCACCGCCGGGGACAGGGGACTGTCTAATGAAAAACTGTTTTTT. This sequence joins TRBV5-1 and TRBJ1-4, with 10 bases identical to TRBD1. This CDR3 spans 17 amino acids. CDR1 is SGHRS and CDR2 is YFSETQ in the germline V gene. After removal of 6 bases from V and 3 bases from J, the junction contained 11 bases not matched to a gene.

J is TRBJ2-1 and V is TRBV6-2 or TRBV6-3, with TRBD2 as a possible D gene (5 bases). This CDR3 comprises 16 residues. Germline CDR1 and CDR2: MNHEY and SVGEGT. V gave up 5 bases and J gave up 4 bases, with 18 bases separating them. CDR3 DNA sequence: TGTGCCAGCAGTACCCGGGGAGCGGAAAGATACAATGAGCAGTTCTTC. Protein product: CASSTRGAERYNEQFF.

The chain couples TRBV30 to TRBJ2-5; the D gene is possibly TRBD1 (6 bases). Per germline, CDR1 GTSNPN and CDR2 SVGIG (reference sequence). There are 13 residues in the CDR3. V was shortened by 1 base and J by 4 bases, with 10 bases between the two germline ends. The CDR3 reads CAWSDGQLETQYF. CDR3 sequence (DNA): TGTGCCTGGAGTGATGGACAGCTAGAGACCCAGTACTTC.

This chain links TRBV11-3 with TRBJ1-2, with D unresolved. The ends were cut back, 5 bases at V and 4 bases at J, with 14 bases in the middle. The CDR3 covers 14 residues. Germline V gives CDR1 SGHNT, CDR2 YENEEA. CDR3 DNA: TGTGCCAGCAGCCCCTCTTGGGGAGGCTATGGCTACACCTTC. As protein: CASSPSWGGYGYTF.

On this clone itself: One end of the junction varies from germline; a read error may be responsible. The V gene is TRBV5-1, the J gene TRBJ1-2; weak D call: TRBD1 (5 bases). In germline, CDR1 is SGHRS, CDR2 YFSETQ. This CDR3 contains 13 residues. The CDR3: CASSLAGASKSSF. Written as DNA, the CDR3 is TGCGCCAGCAGCTTGGCTGGGGCCTCTAAGTCATCCTTC.

This chain connects TRBV6-4 to TRBJ1-2; a possible D gene is TRBD1 (5 bases). CDR3 length equals 14 residues. CDR1 is MRHNA and CDR2 is SNTAGT in the germline V gene. The ends were cut back, 2 bases at V and 7 bases at J, with 14 bases in the middle. CDR3 bases: TGTGCCAGCAGTGACACTGGGGGGGGTACTGGCTACACCTTC. Its translation: CASSDTGGGTGYTF.

This chain connects TRBV10-3 to TRBJ2-2; D perhaps matches TRBD2 (5 bases). V lost 6 bases, J lost 0 bases, and 8 bases lay in between. Germline V lookup: CDR1 ENHRY, CDR2 SYGVKD. The CDR3 spans 14 residues. Written as DNA, the CDR3 is TGTGCCATCAGCGGGAAAGCGAACACCGGGGAGCTGTTTTTT. Translating it yields CAISGKANTGELFF.

The gene calls are TRBV19 and TRBJ2-1, with 9 bases matching TRBD1. This CDR3 region has 16 residues. Germline V gives CDR1 LNHDA, CDR2 SQIVND (reference sequence). With 4 bases clipped from V and 3 bases from J, the junction kept 7 bases outside the gene matches. As DNA, the CDR3 is TGTGCCAGTAGTAAAGACGGGACAGGGCTCTACAATGAGCAGTTCTTC. It yields the protein CASSKDGTGLYNEQFF.

The chain couples TRBV19 to TRBJ1-6, with D unclear. The CDR3 loop spans 16 amino acids. CDR1 and CDR2 from the germline V gene are LNHDA and SQIVND (reference sequence). Trimming cost V 4 bases and J 6 bases, with 16 bases left between them. CDR3 coding DNA: TGTGCCAGTAGTACCCTCGGGAGCCTCATTAATTCACCCCTCCACTTT. It yields the protein CASSTLGSLINSPLHF.

This clone is medium-sized in the sample. The chain uses TRBV27 and TRBJ1-5, with 8 positions matching TRBD1. The germline V gene encodes CDR1 MNHEY and CDR2 SMNVEV (reference sequence). There are 14 residues in the CDR3. J gave up 6 bases and V 5 bases, and 6 bases lay outside the gene matches. CDR3 region: CASSPGQGGQPQHF. For the CDR3, the DNA is TGTGCCAGCAGTCCCGGACAGGGCGGTCAGCCCCAGCATTTT.

This chain links TRBV5-1 with TRBJ1-2; the D gene is possibly TRBD1 (6 bases). CDR1 SGHRS and CDR2 YFSETQ come from the germline V gene. The CDR3 length is 14 residues. V was clipped by 5 bases and J by 4 bases, with 15 bases between them. CDR3 nucleotide sequence: TGCGCCAGCAGTCAAGAACAGGGCGGCTATGGCTACACCTTC. Amino acid sequence: CASSQEQGGYGYTF.

Regarding this clone: The sample has other DNA sequences that encode this CDR3 too. The genes are TRBV27 and TRBJ1-3, with D unresolved. Trimming took off 5 bases at V and 0 bases at J, with 5 bases between the two ends. The CDR3 contains 13 residues. In germline, CDR1 is MNHEY, CDR2 SMNVEV (reference sequence). CDR3 in amino acids: CASSRGSGNTIYF. DNA of the CDR3: TGTGCCAGCAGTCGGGGCTCTGGAAACACCATATATTTT.

The chain uses TRBV6-1 and TRBJ2-7, with TRBD2 matching 15 bases. Germline CDR1 and CDR2: MNHNS and SASEGT. This CDR3 is built from 19 residues. The trim removed 4 bases at V and 0 bases at J, leaving 10 bases unmatched. For the CDR3, the DNA is TGTGCCAGCAGTGTAGCCGGGACTAGCGGGGGGCTATACTCCTACGAGCAGTACTTC. Its protein product is CASSVAGTSGGLYSYEQYF.

The V gene is TRBV29-1, the J gene TRBJ2-7, with TRBD1 matching over 10 bases. The CDR3 contains 15 residues. Germline V gives CDR1 SQVTM, CDR2 ANQGSEA. V lost 6 bases to trimming and J lost 2 bases; unmatched junction nucleotides: 10. CDR3 amino acids: CSVRTGTGATYEQYF. In DNA, the CDR3 is TGCAGCGTCCGGACCGGGACAGGGGCGACCTACGAGCAGTACTTC.

The chain joins TRBV2 to TRBJ2-3; 8 bases agree with TRBD1. The germline gives CDR1 SNHLY, CDR2 FYNNEI. Losses at the gene ends were 7 bases for V and 0 bases for J; bases not matched to a gene: 3. This CDR3 spans 14 amino acids. The CDR3 sequence is CASTRDRSTDTQYF. The DNA for the CDR3 is TGTGCCAGCACCCGGGACAGGAGCACAGATACGCAGTATTTT.